This T cell receptor (beta chain) is from a study of cytomegalovirus exposure and HLA in healthy donors. With 1 base clipped from V and 3 bases from J, the junction kept 5 bases outside the gene matches. Germline loops: CDR1 SQVTM, CDR2 ANQGSEA. The CDR3 runs to 16 residues. Broader study findings: Rarity held for most TCR sequences, but there were some public TCRs that occurred in many donors. With high specificity and sensitivity, the classifier reportedly diagnosed cytomegalovirus status. Some TCR beta chains (roughly 160 of them) were listed as cytomegalovirus-associated. Testing in vitro showed a few CMV-associated chains specific for CMV antigens.

Assay: immunoSEQ multiplex PCR; the TCRdb copy retains only in-frame clones and omits some. The data hold tens of thousands of clones, with 91% observed a single time. This clone was seen only a few times. The antigen is not known. Sequencing was done on a sample of PBMCs. The TCR was taken from a man aged 18 to 30 in good health and CMV-seronegative. This chain connects TRBV29-1 to TRBJ2-3; 12 nucleotides match TRBD2. Here the CDR3 DNA reads TGCAGCGTTGAAGGGACTAGCGGGATCGGGACAGATACGCAGTATTTT. Its translation is CSVEGTSGIGTDTQYF.